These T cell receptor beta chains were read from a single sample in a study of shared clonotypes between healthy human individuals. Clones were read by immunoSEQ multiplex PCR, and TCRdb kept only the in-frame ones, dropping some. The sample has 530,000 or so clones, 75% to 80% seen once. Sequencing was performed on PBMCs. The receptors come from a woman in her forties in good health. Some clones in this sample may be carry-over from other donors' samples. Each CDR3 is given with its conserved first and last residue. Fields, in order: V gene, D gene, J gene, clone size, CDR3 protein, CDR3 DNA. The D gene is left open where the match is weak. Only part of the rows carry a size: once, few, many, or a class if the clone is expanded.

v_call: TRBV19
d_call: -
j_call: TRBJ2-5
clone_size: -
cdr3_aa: CASSIILWKQETQYF
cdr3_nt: TGTGCCAGTAGTATTATTTTGTGGAAACAAGAGACCCAGTACTTC

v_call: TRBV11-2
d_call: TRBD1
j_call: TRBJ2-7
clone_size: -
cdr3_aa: CASSLTTGALLFYEQYF
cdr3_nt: TGTGCCAGCAGTCTTACGACAGGGGCGTTATTATTCTACGAGCAGTACTTC

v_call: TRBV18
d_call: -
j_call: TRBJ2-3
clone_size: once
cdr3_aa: CASSPLHSRTDTQYF
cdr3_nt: TGTGCCAGCTCACCCCTTCACAGTCGAACAGATACGCAGTATTTT

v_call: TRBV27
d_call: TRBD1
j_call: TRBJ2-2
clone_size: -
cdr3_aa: CASSRQGVIGELFF
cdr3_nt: TGTGCCAGCAGCCGACAGGGGGTTATCGGGGAGCTGTTTTTT

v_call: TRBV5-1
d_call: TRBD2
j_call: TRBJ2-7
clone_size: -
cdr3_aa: CASSLELAGKQYF
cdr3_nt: TGCGCCAGCAGCTTGGAACTAGCGGGCAAGCAGTACTTC

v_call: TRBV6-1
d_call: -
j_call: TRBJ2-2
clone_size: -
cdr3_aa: CASSGGGYGGELFF
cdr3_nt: TGTGCCAGCAGTGGAGGGGGGTACGGCGGGGAGCTGTTTTTT

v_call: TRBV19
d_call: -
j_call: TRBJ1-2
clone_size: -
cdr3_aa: CASSLDRNYGYTF
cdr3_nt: TGTGCCAGTAGTCTTGACAGGAACTATGGCTACACCTTC

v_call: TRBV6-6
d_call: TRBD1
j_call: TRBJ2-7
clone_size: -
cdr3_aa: CASSTRDRDYEQYF
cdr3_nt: TGTGCCAGCAGCACCCGGGACAGGGACTACGAGCAGTACTTC

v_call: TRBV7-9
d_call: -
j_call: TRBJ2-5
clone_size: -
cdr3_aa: CASSLARETQYF
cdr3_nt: TGTGCCAGCAGCTTAGCGAGGGAGACCCAGTACTTC

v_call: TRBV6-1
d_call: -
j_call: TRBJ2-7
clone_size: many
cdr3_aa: CASSRISYEQYF
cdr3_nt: TGTGCCAGCAGTCGGATCTCCTACGAGCAGTACTTC

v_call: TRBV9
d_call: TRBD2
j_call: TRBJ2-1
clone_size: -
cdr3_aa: CASSITGTNYNEQFF
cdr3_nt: TGTGCCAGCAGCATCACCGGGACTAACTACAATGAGCAGTTCTTC

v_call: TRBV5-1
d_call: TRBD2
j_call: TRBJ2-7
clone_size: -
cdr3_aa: CASSLTSGISYEQYF
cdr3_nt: TGCGCCAGCAGCTTGACTAGCGGGATCTCCTACGAGCAGTACTTC

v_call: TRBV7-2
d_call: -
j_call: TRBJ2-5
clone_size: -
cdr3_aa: CASSWGRSRAETQYF
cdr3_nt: TGTGCCAGCAGCTGGGGGAGGTCGCGGGCAGAGACCCAGTACTTC

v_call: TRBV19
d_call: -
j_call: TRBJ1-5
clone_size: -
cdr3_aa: CASSIQAGQPQHF
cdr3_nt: TGTGCCAGTAGTATCCAGGCGGGTCAGCCCCAGCATTTT

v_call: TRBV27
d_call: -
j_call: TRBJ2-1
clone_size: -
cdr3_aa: CASSLSPSGEQFF
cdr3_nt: TGTGCCAGCAGTTTAAGTCCCAGCGGTGAGCAGTTCTTC

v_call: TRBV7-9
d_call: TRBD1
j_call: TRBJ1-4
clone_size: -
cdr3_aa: CASSSLTGAGANEKLFF
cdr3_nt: TGTGCCAGCAGCTCCCTGACAGGGGCTGGGGCTAATGAAAAACTGTTTTTT

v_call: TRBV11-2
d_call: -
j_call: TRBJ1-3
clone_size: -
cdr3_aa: CASSPHWHPDVSGNTIYF
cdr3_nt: TGTGCCAGCAGCCCCCATTGGCATCCTGATGTTTCTGGAAACACCATATATTTT

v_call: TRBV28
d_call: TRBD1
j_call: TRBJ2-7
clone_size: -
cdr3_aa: CASSLSTGGGLYEQYF
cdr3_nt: TGTGCCAGCAGTTTATCGACAGGGGGCGGTCTCTACGAGCAGTACTTC

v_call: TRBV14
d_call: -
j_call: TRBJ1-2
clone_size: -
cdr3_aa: CASSPGVSYGYTF
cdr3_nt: TGTGCCAGCAGCCCAGGGGTTAGCTATGGCTACACCTTC

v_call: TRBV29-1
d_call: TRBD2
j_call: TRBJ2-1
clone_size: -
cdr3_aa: CSVEDIAGPYNEQFF
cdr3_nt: TGCAGCGTTGAAGATATAGCGGGTCCCTACAATGAGCAGTTCTTC

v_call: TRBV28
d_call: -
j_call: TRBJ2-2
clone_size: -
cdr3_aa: CASGRRDTGELFF
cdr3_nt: TGTGCCAGCGGAAGGAGGGACACCGGGGAGCTGTTTTTT

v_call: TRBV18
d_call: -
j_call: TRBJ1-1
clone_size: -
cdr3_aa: CASSWGSRNTEAFF
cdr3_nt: TGTGCCAGCTCATGGGGTTCGAGGAACACTGAAGCTTTCTTT

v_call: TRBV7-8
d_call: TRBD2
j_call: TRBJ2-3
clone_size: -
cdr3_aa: CASSSRQASGRGRDTQYF
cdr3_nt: TGTGCCAGCAGCTCGAGGCAGGCTAGCGGGAGAGGTAGAGATACGCAGTATTTT

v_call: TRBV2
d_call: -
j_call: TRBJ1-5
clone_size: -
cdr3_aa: CASSFDRQGPHF
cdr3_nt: TGTGCCAGCAGTTTCGACCGTCAGGGTCCGCATTTT

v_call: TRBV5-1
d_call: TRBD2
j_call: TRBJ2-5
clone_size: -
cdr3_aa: CASRSTSGVETQYF
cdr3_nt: TGCGCCAGCAGGTCCACTAGCGGTGTAGAGACCCAGTACTTC

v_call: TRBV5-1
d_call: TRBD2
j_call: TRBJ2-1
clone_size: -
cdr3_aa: CASSWTSNEQFF
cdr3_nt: TGCGCCAGCAGCTGGACTAGCAATGAGCAGTTCTTC

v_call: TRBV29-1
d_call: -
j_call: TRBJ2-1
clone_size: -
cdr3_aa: CSGDSTSYNEQFF
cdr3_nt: TGCAGCGGCGACAGTACCTCCTACAATGAGCAGTTCTTC

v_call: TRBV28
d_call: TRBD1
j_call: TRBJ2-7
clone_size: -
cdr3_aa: CASSPPGTAYEQYF
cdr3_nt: TGTGCCAGCAGTCCCCCCGGGACAGCCTACGAGCAGTACTTC

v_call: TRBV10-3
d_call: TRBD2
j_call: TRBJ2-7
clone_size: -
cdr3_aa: CAIRASGGEQYF
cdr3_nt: TGTGCCATCAGGGCTAGCGGGGGCGAGCAGTACTTC

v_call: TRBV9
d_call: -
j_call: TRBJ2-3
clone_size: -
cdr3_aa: CASSVDGSTDTQYF
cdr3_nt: TGTGCCAGCAGCGTAGACGGGAGCACAGATACGCAGTATTTT

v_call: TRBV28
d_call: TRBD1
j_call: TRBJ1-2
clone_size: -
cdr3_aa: CASRLQGAPYGYTF
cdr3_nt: TGTGCCAGCAGGTTACAGGGGGCGCCCTATGGCTACACCTTC

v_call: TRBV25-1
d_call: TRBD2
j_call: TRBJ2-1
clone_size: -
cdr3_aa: CASSVGTSDEQFF
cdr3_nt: TGTGCCAGCAGTGTAGGGACTAGCGATGAGCAGTTCTTC

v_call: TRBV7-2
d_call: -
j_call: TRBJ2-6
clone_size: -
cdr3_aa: CASSWAGTSGANVLTF
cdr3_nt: TGTGCCAGCAGCTGGGCGGGGACCTCTGGGGCCAACGTCCTGACTTTC

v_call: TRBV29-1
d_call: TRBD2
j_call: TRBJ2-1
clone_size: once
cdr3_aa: CSVAGGSGNADEQFF
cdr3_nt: TGCAGCGTTGCGGGGGGTAGCGGGAACGCTGATGAGCAGTTCTTC

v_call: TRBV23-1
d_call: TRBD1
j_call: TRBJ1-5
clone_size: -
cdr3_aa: CASSQSFSGTGFSNQPQHF
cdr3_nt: TGCGCCAGCAGTCAATCTTTCTCAGGGACAGGGTTCAGCAATCAGCCCCAGCATTTT

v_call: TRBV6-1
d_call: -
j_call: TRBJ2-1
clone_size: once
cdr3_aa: CASSEPVQSYNEQFF
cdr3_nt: TGTGCCAGCAGTGAACCAGTGCAGTCCTACAATGAGCAGTTCTTC

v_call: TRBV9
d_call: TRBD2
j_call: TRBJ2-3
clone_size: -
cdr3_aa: CASSSLAGEGNRDTQYF
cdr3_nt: TGTGCCAGCAGCTCCCTAGCGGGAGAGGGTAATCGGGATACGCAGTATTTT

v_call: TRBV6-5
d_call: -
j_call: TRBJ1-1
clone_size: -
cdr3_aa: CASSYPPYTEAFF
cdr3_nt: TGTGCCAGCAGTTACCCACCCTACACTGAAGCTTTCTTT

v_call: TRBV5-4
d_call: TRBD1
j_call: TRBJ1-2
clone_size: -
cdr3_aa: CASSLGRGRGNVGYTF
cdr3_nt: TGTGCCAGCAGCTTGGGAAGAGGCAGGGGGAATGTGGGCTACACCTTC

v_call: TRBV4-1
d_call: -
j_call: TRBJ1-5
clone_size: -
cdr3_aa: CASSRTDARYSNQPQHF
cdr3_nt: TGCGCCAGCAGTCGGACAGATGCCCGATATAGCAATCAGCCCCAGCATTTT

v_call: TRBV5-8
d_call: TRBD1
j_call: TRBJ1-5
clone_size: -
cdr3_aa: CASSLWGADRGLQPQHF
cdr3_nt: TGTGCCAGCAGCTTGTGGGGGGCGGACAGGGGGCTTCAGCCCCAGCATTTT

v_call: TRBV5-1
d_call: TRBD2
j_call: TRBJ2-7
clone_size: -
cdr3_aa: CASSWGLAGLLAYEQYF
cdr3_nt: TGCGCCAGCAGCTGGGGACTAGCGGGTCTCCTTGCCTACGAGCAGTACTTC

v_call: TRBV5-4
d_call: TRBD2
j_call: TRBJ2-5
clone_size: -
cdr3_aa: CASSSAGSETQYF
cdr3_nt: TGTGCCAGCAGCTCAGCGGGATCTGAGACCCAGTACTTC

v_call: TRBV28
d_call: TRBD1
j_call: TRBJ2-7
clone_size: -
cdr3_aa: CASRSAGTGGLYEQYF
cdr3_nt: TGTGCCAGCAGATCCGCCGGGACAGGGGGCCTCTACGAGCAGTACTTC

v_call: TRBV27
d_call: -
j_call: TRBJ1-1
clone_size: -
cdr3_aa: CASSPRRQGLTEAFF
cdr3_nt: TGTGCCAGCAGCCCTCGGAGGCAGGGGCTCACTGAAGCTTTCTTT

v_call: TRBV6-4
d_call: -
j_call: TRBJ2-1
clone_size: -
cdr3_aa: CASSDGFGWNNEQFF
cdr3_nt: TGTGCCAGCAGTGATGGGTTTGGTTGGAACAATGAGCAGTTCTTC

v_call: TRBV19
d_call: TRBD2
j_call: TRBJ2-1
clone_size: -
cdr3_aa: CASSFSPGLAGALLGNEQFF
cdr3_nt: TGTGCCAGTAGTTTTTCCCCCGGACTAGCGGGAGCACTACTGGGGAATGAGCAGTTCTTC

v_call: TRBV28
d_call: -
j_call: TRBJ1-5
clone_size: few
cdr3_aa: CASSEGLSKPDQPQHF
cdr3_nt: TGTGCCAGCAGCGAAGGGCTCAGTAAACCCGATCAGCCCCAGCATTTT

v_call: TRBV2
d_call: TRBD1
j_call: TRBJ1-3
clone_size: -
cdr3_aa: CASSFWTGGKSGNTIYF
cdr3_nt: TGTGCCAGCAGCTTTTGGACAGGGGGGAAATCTGGAAACACCATATATTTT

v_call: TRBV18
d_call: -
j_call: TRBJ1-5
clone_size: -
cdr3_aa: CASSPSGPNQPQHF
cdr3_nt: TGTGCCAGCTCACCCTCCGGTCCCAATCAGCCCCAGCATTTT

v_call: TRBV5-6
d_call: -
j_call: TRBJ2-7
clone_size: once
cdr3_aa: CASSQGEGEYAEQYF
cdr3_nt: TGTGCCAGCAGCCAAGGGGAGGGGGAATACGCCGAGCAGTACTTC

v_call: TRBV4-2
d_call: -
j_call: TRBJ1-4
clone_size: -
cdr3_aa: CASSQSGVSNEKLFF
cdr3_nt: TGTGCCAGCAGCCAATCTGGTGTTTCTAATGAAAAACTGTTTTTT

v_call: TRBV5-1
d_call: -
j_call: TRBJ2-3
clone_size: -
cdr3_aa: CASSMGTTDTQYF
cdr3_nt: TGCGCCAGCAGTATGGGGACCACAGATACGCAGTATTTT

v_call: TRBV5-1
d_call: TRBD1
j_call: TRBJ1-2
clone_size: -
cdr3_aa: CASSLTGDGYGYTF
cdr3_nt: TGCGCCAGCAGCTTGACAGGGGACGGCTATGGCTACACCTTC

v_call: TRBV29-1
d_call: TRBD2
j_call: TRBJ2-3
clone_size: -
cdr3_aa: CSGLAGAVVGTQYF
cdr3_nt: TGCAGCGGGTTAGCGGGAGCCGTGGTTGGTACGCAGTATTTT

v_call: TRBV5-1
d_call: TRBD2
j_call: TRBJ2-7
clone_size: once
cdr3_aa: CASSLAGGPQLKVYEQYF
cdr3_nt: TGCGCCAGCAGCTTGGCGGGAGGGCCCCAACTCAAGGTTTACGAGCAGTACTTC

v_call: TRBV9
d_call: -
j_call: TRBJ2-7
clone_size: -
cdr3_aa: CASSVAASYEQYF
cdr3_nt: TGTGCCAGCAGCGTAGCTGCTTCCTACGAGCAGTACTTC

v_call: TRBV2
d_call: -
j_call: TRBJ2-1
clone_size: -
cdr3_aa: CASSERGWYNEQFF
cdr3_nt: TGTGCCAGCAGTGAGAGGGGGTGGTACAATGAGCAGTTCTTC

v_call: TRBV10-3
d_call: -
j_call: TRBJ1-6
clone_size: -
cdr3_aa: CAISESVSGVGNSPLHF
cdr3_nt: TGTGCCATCAGTGAGTCAGTGAGCGGGGTGGGTAATTCACCCCTCCACTTT

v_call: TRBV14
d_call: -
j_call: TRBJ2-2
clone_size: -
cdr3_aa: CASSQDSFRELFF
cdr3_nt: TGTGCCAGCAGCCAAGACTCTTTCCGGGAGCTGTTTTTT